This entry lists 21 T cell receptor beta chains sequenced from one sample in a study of blood T cells in healthy people across ages (dated by TCRdb to about 2015). Library generation was performed with 5' RACE. The instrument was an Illumina HiSeq 2500. A second PCR of about 7 to 12 cycles was run with a J-beta primer mix and a sample-barcoded 5' primer. In-frame beta chains were kept once TCRdb had trimmed the public reads at Q25 with fastp and called clones with MiXCR. Each CDR3 protein gets just one entry, which takes the most common genes and DNA from the rows behind it. For this sample there are 1 million to 1.2 million distinct CDR3 sequences; roughly two fifths appear just once. The ten largest clones capture approximately 14% of the sample. Sequences were obtained from blood. The origin of the receptors is a man between 18 and 35 years old in good health.

V is TRBV6-6 and J is TRBJ2-2, with TRBD1 matching over 10 bases. The CDR3 sequence is 15 residues long. The germline CDR1 and CDR2 sequences are MNHNY and SVGAGI (reference sequence). After removal of 5 bases from V and 6 bases from J, the junction contained 6 bases not matched to a gene. CDR3 sequence: CASSVPGQGSGELFF. CDR3 DNA sequence: TGTGCCAGCAGTGTACCGGGACAGGGGTCCGGGGAGCTGTTTTTT.

The chain links TRBV7-9 to TRBJ1-2, with a weak D call TRBD1 (6 bases). The CDR3 contains 16 residues. Germline CDR1 and CDR2: SEHNR and FQNEAQ (reference sequence). V was clipped by 5 bases and J by 5 bases, with 21 bases between them. The CDR3 region has the DNA TGTGCCAGCAGCCCATGGAGGACAGAAAAATCGTATGGCTACACCTTC. Its protein product is CASSPWRTEKSYGYTF. The variable domain in full, with the rest retrieved from reference TRBV7-9 and TRBJ1-2, is DTGVSQNPRHKITKRGQNVTFRCDPISEHNRLYWYRQTLGQGPEFLTYFQNEAQLEKSRLLSDRFSAERPKGSFSTLEIQRTEQGDSAMYLCASSPWRTEKSYGYTFGSGTRLTVV.

This clonotype appeared a few times. The chain recombines TRBV20-1 with TRBJ2-1; 8 nucleotides line up with TRBD1. With 0 bases clipped from V and 12 bases from J, the junction kept 25 bases outside the gene matches. Germline CDR1 is DFQATT and CDR2 is SNEGSKA (reference sequence). The CDR3 spans 19 residues. The CDR3 here is CSARDRLGTGTASNEGQFF. CDR3 coding DNA: TGCAGTGCTAGAGACCGTCTCGGGACAGGCACTGCCTCCAATGAAGGGCAGTTCTTC.

This clonotype has only one observation. J is TRBJ1-1 and V is TRBV29-1; D unclear. The CDR3 has 13 amino acids. The V gene lost 1 base and the J gene lost 1 base, with 7 bases spanning the gap. Germline V gives CDR1 SQVTM, CDR2 ANQGSEA. CDR3 coding DNA: TGCAGCGTTGAAGTAATGGCGAACACTGAAGCTTTCTTT. As protein: CSVEVMANTEAFF.

The J gene is TRBJ2-3, the V gene TRBV9, with 10 bases aligning to TRBD2. Trimming cost V 6 bases and J 1 base; bases outside gene matches: 5. The CDR3 spans 15 residues. The germline V gene has CDR1 SGDLS and CDR2 YYNGEE. CDR3 DNA: TGTGCCAGCAATCCTAGCGGGGGCCGCACAGATACGCAGTATTTT. It specifies CASNPSGGRTDTQYF.

The DNA for the CDR3 is TGTGCCACGCGGGTGGCAGGATATGGCTACACCTTC. This translates into CATRVAGYGYTF. J is TRBJ1-2 and V is TRBV6-5, with D hard to call. Germline assignment: CDR1 MNHEY and CDR2 SVGAGI. The CDR3 extends over 12 amino acids. The V end lost 10 bases, the J end lost 5 bases, and 14 bases lay between the germline ends.

This clonotype has more than one count but fewer than ten. The chain recombines TRBV28 with TRBJ1-5; possibly TRBD1 for D (6 bases). The CDR3 consists of 14 residues. Per germline, CDR1 MDHEN and CDR2 SYDVKM. Trimming took 5 bases from V and 6 from J, leaving 14 bases between them. This CDR3 is CASSQQGSSQPQHF. Here the CDR3 DNA reads TGTGCCAGCAGTCAACAGGGTAGTAGTCAGCCCCAGCATTTT.

There are a few counts of this clonotype. The chain links TRBV7-2 to TRBJ2-3; D gene uncertain. CDR3 size: 14 residues. V lost 5 bases to trimming and J lost 6 bases, with 15 bases between them. Looked up from germline, CDR1 is SGHTA and CDR2 is FQGNSA. The CDR3 coding sequence is TGTGCCAGCAGCGGTAGGACCCGACGGGATACGCAGTATTTT. It yields the protein CASSGRTRRDTQYF.

The CDR3 region is CASSVLKGTGKTFF. DNA for the CDR3: TGTGCCAGCAGTGTCCTGAAGGGGACAGGAAAAACTTTCTTT. The V call is TRBV2, the J call TRBJ1-1; 8 bases align to TRBD1. CDR1 is SNHLY, CDR2 FYNNEI, per germline. The CDR3 extends over 14 amino acids. Trimming at V came to 4 bases and at J to 12 bases, leaving 13 bases not matched to a gene.

The V and J genes are TRBV6-2 or TRBV6-3 and TRBJ2-1, with D unresolved. The CDR3 spans 13 residues. V lost 5 bases to trimming and J lost 7 bases, with 12 bases between them. CDR1 and CDR2 (germline): MNHEY, SVGEGT. The CDR3 sequence: CASSGWMLNEQFF. CDR3 coding DNA: TGTGCCAGCAGTGGTTGGATGTTGAATGAGCAGTTCTTC.

The J gene is TRBJ1-1, the V gene TRBV2; D may be TRBD1 (6 bases). V dropped 9 bases and J dropped 5 bases, with 19 bases sitting between them. CDR1 is SNHLY, CDR2 FYNNEI, per germline. CDR3 length: 14 amino acids. CDR3 loop: CASIRTETGTEAFF. The CDR3 nucleotides read TGTGCCAGTATCCGGACAGAGACGGGAACTGAAGCTTTCTTT.

This clonotype was observed a few times. The chain employs TRBV7-2 and TRBJ2-1; 8 bases agree with TRBD2. The CDR3 covers 14 residues. Germline V gene data show CDR1 as SGHTA and CDR2 as FQGNSA. The V segment lost 4 bases and the J segment 6 bases; nucleotides outside the gene matches: 5. This CDR3 reads CASSSQSGGNEQFF. Written as DNA, the CDR3 is TGTGCCAGCAGCTCCCAAAGCGGGGGCAATGAGCAGTTCTTC. Supplemented by reference TRBV7-2 and TRBJ2-1, the full variable domain reads GAGVSQSPSNKVTEKGKDVELRCDPISGHTALYWYRQSLGQGLEFLIYFQGNSAPDKSGLPSDRFSAERTGGSVSTLTIQRTQQEDSAVYLCASSSQSGGNEQFFGPGTRLTVL.

The rearrangement uses TRBV20-1 and TRBJ2-5; 7 nucleotides align to TRBD2. V lost 0 bases, J lost 7 bases, and 5 bases stayed unmatched. Germline CDR1 DFQATT, CDR2 SNEGSKA (reference sequence). This CDR3 is built from 13 residues. The DNA for the CDR3 is TGCAGTGCTAGAGATCTCGGGGAGGGGACCCAGTACTTC. It is translated as CSARDLGEGTQYF.

This chain uses TRBV20-1 with TRBJ2-3; D uncertain. The CDR3 covers 14 residues. Trimming stripped 4 bases from V and 1 base from J, with 12 bases between. Germline V gene sequence: CDR1 DFQATT, CDR2 SNEGSKA (reference sequence). The CDR3 bases are TGCAGTGCTAAGGTCCAGACCCGCACAGATACGCAGTATTTT. The encoded protein is CSAKVQTRTDTQYF.

The chain uses TRBV29-1 and TRBJ1-1; possibly TRBD1 for D (5 bases). The CDR3 length is 12 residues. The germline V gene encodes CDR1 SQVTM and CDR2 ANQGSEA. The germline V and J ends were trimmed by 4 bases and 9 bases, with 15 bases remaining between them. This CDR3 is CSVGGGRSKAFF. The CDR3 region has the DNA TGCAGCGTTGGTGGGGGACGCTCTAAAGCTTTCTTT.

In its sample, this clonotype was seen a few times. The chain recombines TRBV7-2 with TRBJ2-1; 10 nucleotides agree with TRBD2. The V gene end was trimmed by 5 bases and the J gene end by 6 bases; junction bases not matched to a gene: 7. Germline loops: CDR1 SGHTA, CDR2 FQGNSA. The CDR3 length is 15 residues. The CDR3 DNA sequence: TGTGCCAGCAGCCAGACTAGCGGGCCCGGCAATGAGCAGTTCTTC. Translated: CASSQTSGPGNEQFF. Full variable domain (remainder filled in from reference TRBV7-2 and TRBJ2-1): GAGVSQSPSNKVTEKGKDVELRCDPISGHTALYWYRQSLGQGLEFLIYFQGNSAPDKSGLPSDRFSAERTGGSVSTLTIQRTQQEDSAVYLCASSQTSGPGNEQFFGPGTRLTVL.

Only a few counts were recorded for this clonotype. This may stem from a read error, because a much larger clone lies one nucleotide away. The gene calls are TRBV4-2 and TRBJ1-2; D gene uncertain. Germline V gives CDR1 LGHNA, CDR2 YNFKEQ. This CDR3 region has 12 residues. As DNA, the CDR3 is TGTGCCATCAGCCAAGACAACTATGGCTACACCTTC. It is translated as CAISQDNYGYTF.

CDR3 residues: CAISAGQDTITDTQYF. The DNA for the CDR3 is TGTGCCATCAGTGCAGGACAGGACACTATTACAGATACGCAGTATTTT. V usage is TRBV10-3 and J usage is TRBJ2-3, with TRBD1 identical over 7 bases. Germline trimming cut 4 bases from V and 3 bases from J; bases unmatched to any gene: 10. The CDR3 totals 16 residues. Germline V gene data show CDR1 as ENHRY and CDR2 as SYGVKD.

The chain has TRBV7-9 and TRBJ2-4; TRBD2 is a possible D gene (5 bases). Germline CDR1 SEHNR, CDR2 FQNEAQ (reference sequence). There are 13 residues in the CDR3. V was trimmed by 5 bases and J by 7 bases, leaving 12 bases between them. CDR3 loop: CASSPPRANIQYF. The CDR3 region has the DNA TGTGCCAGCAGCCCTCCGAGGGCGAACATTCAGTACTTC.

J is TRBJ2-5 and V is TRBV5-1; unclear D gene. Trimming left V 3 bases short and J 0 bases short, with 12 bases between. This CDR3 is built from 15 residues. Germline-derived CDR1 and CDR2 are SGHRS and YFSETQ. The CDR3 DNA follows: TGCGCCAGCAGCTGGACCCAAACGTACCAAGAGACCCAGTACTTC. Translated, it gives CASSWTQTYQETQYF.

The chain uses TRBV5-1 and TRBJ1-3; 11 nucleotides align to TRBD1. V shed 4 bases, J shed 0 bases, and the junction held 3 bases outside the gene matches. There are 16 residues in the CDR3. Germline CDR1 and CDR2: SGHRS and YFSETQ. The CDR3 bases are TGCGCCAGCAGCAGGGACAGGGGGAACTCTGGAAACACCATATATTTT. It is translated as CASSRDRGNSGNTIYF.